The following is a T cell receptor beta chain sequence with its context. Its cognate antigen is unknown. Within the sample, other DNA sequences also encode this same CDR3. This sample stems from a study of cytomegalovirus exposure and HLA in healthy donors. V was shortened by 2 bases and J by 2 bases, with 9 bases between the two germline ends. The CDR3 totals 14 residues. Per germline, CDR1 MDHEN and CDR2 SYDVKM. General study results and limits: The authors enumerated 150 to 200 TCR beta chains as linked to cytomegalovirus. Later work found that TCR association rates differed between HLA loci; DRB1 had the most and HLA-C the fewest.

60 Vbeta and 13 Jbeta primers were used in PCR. Assay used: immunoSEQ multiplex PCR; TCRdb lists only in-frame clones, some missing. Seen here are about 170,000 clones, 79% observed once, and the top ten hold about 2.5%. This receptor was identified in a woman aged 45-60 years in good health and CMV-seronegative. The chain employs TRBV28 and TRBJ1-1; D is possibly TRBD1 (5 bases). Material: PBMCs. The CDR3, as DNA: TGTGCCAGCAGTTTAAACAGGAGAAACACTGAAGCTTTCTTT. Translating gives CASSLNRRNTEAFF.